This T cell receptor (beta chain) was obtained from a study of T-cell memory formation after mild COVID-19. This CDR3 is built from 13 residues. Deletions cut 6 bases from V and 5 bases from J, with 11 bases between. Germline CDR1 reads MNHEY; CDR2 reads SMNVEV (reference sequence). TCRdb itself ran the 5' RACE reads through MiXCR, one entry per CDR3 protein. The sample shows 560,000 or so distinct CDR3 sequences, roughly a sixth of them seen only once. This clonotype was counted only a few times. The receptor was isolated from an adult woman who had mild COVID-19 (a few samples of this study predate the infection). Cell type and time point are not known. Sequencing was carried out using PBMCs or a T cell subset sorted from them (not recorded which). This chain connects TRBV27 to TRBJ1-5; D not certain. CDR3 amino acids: CASSNDEDQPQHF. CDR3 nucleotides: TGTGCCAGCAGCAATGATGAGGATCAGCCCCAGCATTTT.